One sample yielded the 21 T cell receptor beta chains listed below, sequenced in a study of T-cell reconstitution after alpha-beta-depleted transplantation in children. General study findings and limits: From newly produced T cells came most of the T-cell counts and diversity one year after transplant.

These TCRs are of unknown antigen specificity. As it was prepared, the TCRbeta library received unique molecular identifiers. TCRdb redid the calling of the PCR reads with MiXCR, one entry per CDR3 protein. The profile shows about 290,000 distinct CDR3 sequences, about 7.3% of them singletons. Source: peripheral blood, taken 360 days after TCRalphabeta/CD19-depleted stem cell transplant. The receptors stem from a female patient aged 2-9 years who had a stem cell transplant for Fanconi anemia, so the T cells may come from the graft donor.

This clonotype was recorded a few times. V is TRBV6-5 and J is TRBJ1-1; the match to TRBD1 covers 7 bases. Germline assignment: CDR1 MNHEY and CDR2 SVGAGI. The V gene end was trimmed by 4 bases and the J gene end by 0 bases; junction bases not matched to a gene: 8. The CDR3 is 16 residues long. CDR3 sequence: CASSWAGGPMNTEAFF. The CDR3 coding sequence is TGTGCCAGCAGTTGGGCAGGGGGGCCTATGAACACTGAAGCTTTCTTT.

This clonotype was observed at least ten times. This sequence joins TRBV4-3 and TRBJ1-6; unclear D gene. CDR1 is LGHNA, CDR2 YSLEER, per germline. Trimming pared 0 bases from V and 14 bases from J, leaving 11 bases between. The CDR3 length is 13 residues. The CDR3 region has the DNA TGCGCCAGCAGCCAAGATCCGCTAGCGGCCCTCCACTTT. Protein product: CASSQDPLAALHF.

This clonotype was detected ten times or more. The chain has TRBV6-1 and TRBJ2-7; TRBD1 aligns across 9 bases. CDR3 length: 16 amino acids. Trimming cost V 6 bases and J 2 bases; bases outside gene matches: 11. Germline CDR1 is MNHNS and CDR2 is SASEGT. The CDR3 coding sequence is TGTGCCAGCAGGCGATCCGCCGGGACAGGGACCTACGAGCAGTACTTC. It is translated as CASRRSAGTGTYEQYF.

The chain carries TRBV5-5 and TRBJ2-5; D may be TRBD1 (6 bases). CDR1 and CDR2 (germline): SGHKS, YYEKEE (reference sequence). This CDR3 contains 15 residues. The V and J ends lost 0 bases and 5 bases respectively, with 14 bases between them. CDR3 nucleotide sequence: TGTGCCAGCAGCTTGGCGACAGGTCCCTCGGAGACCCAGTACTTC. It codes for CASSLATGPSETQYF.

The DNA of the CDR3 is TGTGCCAGCAGCCCGTGGACAGGTTCTCCAGATACGCAGTATTTT. This codes for CASSPWTGSPDTQYF. V usage is TRBV7-3 and J usage is TRBJ2-3; 7 bases agree with TRBD1. The CDR3 extends over 15 amino acids. The J segment lost 4 bases and the V segment lost 5 bases, leaving 9 bases of the junction unmatched. Per germline, CDR1 SGHTA and CDR2 FQGTGA.

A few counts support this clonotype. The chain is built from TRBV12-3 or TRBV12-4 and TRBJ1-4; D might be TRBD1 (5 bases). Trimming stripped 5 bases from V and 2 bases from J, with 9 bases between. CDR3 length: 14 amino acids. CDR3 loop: CASSPDTTNEKLFF. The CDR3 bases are TGTGCCAGCAGTCCGGACACTACTAATGAAAAACTGTTTTTT.

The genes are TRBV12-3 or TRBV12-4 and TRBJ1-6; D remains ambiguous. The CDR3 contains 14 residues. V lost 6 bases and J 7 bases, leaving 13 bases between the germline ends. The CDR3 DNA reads TGTGCCAGCAGCGCCGGCAGGAGCAATTCACCCCTCCACTTT. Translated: CASSAGRSNSPLHF.

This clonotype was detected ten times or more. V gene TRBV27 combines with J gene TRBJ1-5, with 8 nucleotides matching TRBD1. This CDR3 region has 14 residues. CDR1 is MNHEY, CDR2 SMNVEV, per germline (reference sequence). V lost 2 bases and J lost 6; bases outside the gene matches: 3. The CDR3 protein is CASSLQGAGQPQHF. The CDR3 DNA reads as TGTGCCAGCAGTTTACAGGGGGCGGGTCAGCCCCAGCATTTT.

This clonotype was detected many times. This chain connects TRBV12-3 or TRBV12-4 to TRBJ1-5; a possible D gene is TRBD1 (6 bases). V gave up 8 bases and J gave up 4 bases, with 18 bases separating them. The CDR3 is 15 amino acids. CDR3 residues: CASSLRGLGNQPQHF. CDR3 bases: TGTGCCAGCTCCTTGCGGGGGCTGGGGAATCAGCCCCAGCATTTT.

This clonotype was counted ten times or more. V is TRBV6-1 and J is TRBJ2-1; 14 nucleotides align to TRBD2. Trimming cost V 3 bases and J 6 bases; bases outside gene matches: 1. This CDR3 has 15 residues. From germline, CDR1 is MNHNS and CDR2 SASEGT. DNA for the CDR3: TGTGCCAGCAGTGAGGGACTAGCGGGGGTCAATGAGCAGTTCTTC. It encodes CASSEGLAGVNEQFF.

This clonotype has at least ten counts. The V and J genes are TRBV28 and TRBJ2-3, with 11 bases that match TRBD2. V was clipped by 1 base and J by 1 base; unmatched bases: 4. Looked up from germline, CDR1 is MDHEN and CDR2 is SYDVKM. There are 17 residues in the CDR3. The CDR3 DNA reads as TGTGCCAGCAGTTTATATAGCGGGGGGGCAGGCACAGATACGCAGTATTTT. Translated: CASSLYSGGAGTDTQYF.

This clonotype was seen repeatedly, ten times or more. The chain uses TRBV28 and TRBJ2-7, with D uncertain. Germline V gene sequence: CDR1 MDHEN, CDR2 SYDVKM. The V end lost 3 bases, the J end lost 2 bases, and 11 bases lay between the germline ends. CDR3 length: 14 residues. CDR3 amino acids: CASSLTRPPYEQYF. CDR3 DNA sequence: TGTGCCAGCAGTTTGACCAGGCCTCCCTACGAGCAGTACTTC.

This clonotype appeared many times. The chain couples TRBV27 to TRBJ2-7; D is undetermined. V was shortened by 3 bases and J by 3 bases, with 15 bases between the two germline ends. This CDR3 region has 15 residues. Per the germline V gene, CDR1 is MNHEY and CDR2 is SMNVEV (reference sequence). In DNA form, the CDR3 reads TGTGCCAGCAGTTTGGCCAGGTCCGGCCTCTACGAGCAGTACTTC. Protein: CASSLARSGLYEQYF.

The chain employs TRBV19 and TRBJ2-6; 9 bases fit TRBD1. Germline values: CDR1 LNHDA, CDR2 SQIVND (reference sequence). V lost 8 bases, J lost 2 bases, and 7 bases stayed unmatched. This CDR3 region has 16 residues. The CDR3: CASWGTGYTGANVLTF. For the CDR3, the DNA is TGTGCCAGTTGGGGGACAGGGTACACTGGGGCCAACGTCCTGACTTTC.

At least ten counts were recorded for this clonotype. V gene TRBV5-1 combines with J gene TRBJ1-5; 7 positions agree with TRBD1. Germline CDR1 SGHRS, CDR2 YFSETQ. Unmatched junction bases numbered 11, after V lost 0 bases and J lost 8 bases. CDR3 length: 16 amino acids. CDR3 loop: CASSLGTGTAWEPQHF. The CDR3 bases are TGCGCCAGCAGCTTGGGGACCGGGACAGCGTGGGAGCCCCAGCATTTT.

In nucleotides, the CDR3 is TGCAGTGCTTTAGGAAATGGGGGCCCTAACTATGGCTACACCTTC. Its translation: CSALGNGGPNYGYTF. J is TRBJ1-2 and V is TRBV20-1; D is perhaps TRBD1 (6 bases). The length of the CDR3 is 15 residues. CDR1 and CDR2 (germline): DFQATT, SNEGSKA (reference sequence). The germline V and J ends were trimmed by 5 bases and 0 bases, with 16 bases remaining between them.

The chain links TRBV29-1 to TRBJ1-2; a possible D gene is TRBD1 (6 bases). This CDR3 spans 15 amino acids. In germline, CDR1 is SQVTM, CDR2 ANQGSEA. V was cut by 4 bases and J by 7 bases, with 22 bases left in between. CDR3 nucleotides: TGCAGCGTTGGACCCCCCGGGGGGCTTTGGCTTGGCTACACCTTC. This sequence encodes CSVGPPGGLWLGYTF.

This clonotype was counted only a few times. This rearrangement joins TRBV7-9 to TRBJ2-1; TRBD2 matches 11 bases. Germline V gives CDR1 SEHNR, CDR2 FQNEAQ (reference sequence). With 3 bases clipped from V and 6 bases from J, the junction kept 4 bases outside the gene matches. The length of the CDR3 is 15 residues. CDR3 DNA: TGTGCCAGCAGCTTCGGGACTAGCGGCTTCAATGAGCAGTTCTTC. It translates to CASSFGTSGFNEQFF.

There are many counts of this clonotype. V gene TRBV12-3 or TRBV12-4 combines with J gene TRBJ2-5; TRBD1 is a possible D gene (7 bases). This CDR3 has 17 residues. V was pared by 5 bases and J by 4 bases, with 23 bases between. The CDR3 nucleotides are TGTGCCAGCAGTCCAAGACGACAGGGAGGTTACGGAGAGACCCAGTACTTC. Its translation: CASSPRRQGGYGETQYF.

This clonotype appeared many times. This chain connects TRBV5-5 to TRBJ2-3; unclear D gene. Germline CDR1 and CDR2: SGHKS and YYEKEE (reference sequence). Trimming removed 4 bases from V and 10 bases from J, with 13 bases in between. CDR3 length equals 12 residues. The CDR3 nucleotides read TGTGCCAGCAGCATACCTCCTCCTTCGCAGTATTTT. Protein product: CASSIPPPSQYF.

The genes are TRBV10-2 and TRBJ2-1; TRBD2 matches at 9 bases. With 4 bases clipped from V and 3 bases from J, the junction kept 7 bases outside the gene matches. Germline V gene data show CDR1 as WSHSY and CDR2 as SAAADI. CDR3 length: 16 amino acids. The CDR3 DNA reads TGCGCCAGCAGTGCACTAGGGCGGGGGGGCTACAATGAGCAGTTCTTC. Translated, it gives CASSALGRGGYNEQFF.